This note documents a single T cell receptor beta chain sequence. Its target is unknown. The conserved final phenylalanine or tryptophan is absent from the CDR3, which likely points to a read error. These data belong to a study of tumor-infiltrating lymphocytes in primary liver carcinoma. General study results and limits: Blood fell significantly below tumors in its top-250-clone fraction (p = 0.039).

The length of the CDR3 is 13 residues. CDR1 MDHEN and CDR2 SYDVKM come from the germline V gene. V was cut by 5 bases and J by 2 bases, with 10 bases left in between. The roughly 20-31 mg bulk tissue piece was not sorted before simultaneous RNA and DNA extraction. With chronic HBV infection, the patients were also treatment-naive. With around 520 ng total RNA as template and a constant-region primer, TCR beta cDNA was made. Generation of the TCR beta libraries relied on three nested multiplex PCR rounds using slightly modified ARM-PCR. TRBV1-TRBV30 forward primers paired with a C-beta reverse primer drove the first two PCR rounds, roughly 10 cycles each. Using its own MiXCR run on the multiplex PCR reads, TCRdb lists one record per CDR3 protein. The sample holds about 70,000 distinct CDR3 sequences, approximately 70% seen once.

This sequence joins TRBV28 and TRBJ2-7; D is unclear. The sequenced material came from liver tumor tissue from sampling region 4. Subset here: tumor region T4, right-lateral pole. The clonotype originates from a man between 40 and 49 years old with primary liver carcinoma and hepatitis B virus infection. DNA of the CDR3: TGTGCCAGCAGTAAGGCATTGGCCTACGAGCAGTACATC. Its translation is CASSKALAYEQYI.